A selection of T cell receptor beta chains follows, all from one sample in a study of CD8 T cells in Susac syndrome. TCRdb analysed the immunoSEQ multiplex PCR reads with MiXCR anew, one entry per CDR3 protein. This sample has about 190,000 distinct CDR3 sequences, with roughly 94% found just once. The sample was CD8+ T cells from PBMCs. The receptors shown here come from a human donor with Susac syndrome. CDR3s include the opening cysteine and the closing phenylalanine or tryptophan. A D gene is named only where the DNA matches it firmly. Some rows have no size entry. The others give once, few or many, or a class for an expanded clone.

>TRBD2|TRBJ2-1|NA|TRBV4-1
TGCGCCAGCAGCCAACTAGGAAGGTTAGCGGGTATCAATGAGCAGTTCTTC
CASSQLGRLAGINEQFF
>NA|TRBJ2-1|NA|TRBV9
TGTGCCAGCAGCCCCTCAGGAGATGAGCAGTTCTTC
CASSPSGDEQFF
>NA|TRBJ2-7|NA|TRBV20-1
TGCAGTGCTAGAGCCTCAGGGTCCTCCTACGAGCAGTACTTC
CSARASGSSYEQYF
>NA|TRBJ2-5|NA|TRBV7-2
TGTGCCAGCAGCTTAGCAGGACTTATAAGGGACCAGTACTTC
CASSLAGLIRDQYF
>NA|TRBJ2-7|NA|TRBV2
TGTGCCAGCACGCCCAAAGAAGGACCCGAGCAGTACTTC
CASTPKEGPEQYF
>NA|TRBJ2-7|once|TRBV4-1
TGCGCCAGCAGCCAAGATTATGGGCCAGCCTACGAGCAGTACTTC
CASSQDYGPAYEQYF
>TRBD2|TRBJ2-3|NA|TRBV29-1
TGCAGCGCACAGCCGCGCCTCATAGCGGGAGGGCGCACAGATACGCAGTATTTT
CSAQPRLIAGGRTDTQYF
>NA|TRBJ1-5|NA|TRBV12-3/TRBV12-4
TGTGCCAGCAAGAAGACCGGGCGCCGTCAGCCCCAGCATTTT
CASKKTGRRQPQHF
>NA|TRBJ1-1|NA|TRBV9
TGTGCCAGCAGCGTAGTGGGGGGGCAGGTGAACACTGAAGCTTTCTTT
CASSVVGGQVNTEAFF
>NA|TRBJ2-7|NA|TRBV12-3/TRBV12-4
TGTGCCAGCAGCGCCGGGAGCCCAGGGGAGCAGTACTTC
CASSAGSPGEQYF
>NA|TRBJ2-2|NA|TRBV5-1
TGCGCCAGCAGCTTGGGGTTGGTCCCGATGGGATCCGGGGAGCTGTTTTTT
CASSLGLVPMGSGELFF
>NA|TRBJ2-7|few|TRBV5-4
TGTGCCAGCAGCTTGGACAGAAACTACGAGCAGTACTTC
CASSLDRNYEQYF
>NA|TRBJ1-5|NA|TRBV29-1
TGCAGCGTTGAAGCCCGCCCCAGGGGATATGGCAATCAGCCCCAGCATTTT
CSVEARPRGYGNQPQHF
>TRBD2|TRBJ2-7|NA|TRBV28
TGTGCCAGCACCGACTACGGGGGGACGAACCGGTACGAGCAGTACTTC
CASTDYGGTNRYEQYF
>NA|TRBJ1-1|NA|TRBV4-1
TGCGCCAGCAGCCCCTCATGGGAGGGCACTGAAGCTTTCTTT
CASSPSWEGTEAFF
>NA|TRBJ2-1|once|TRBV6-5
TGTGCCAGCAGTCTACAGGGTCTGGACTACAATGAGCAGTTCTTC
CASSLQGLDYNEQFF
>NA|TRBJ2-3|NA|TRBV20-1
TGCAGTGCTAGAGATCTCGGTCCAGCGGGTTTCACAGATACGCAGTATTTT
CSARDLGPAGFTDTQYF
>NA|TRBJ1-5|NA|TRBV10-3
TGTGCCATCAGTGAATTGGACAATCAGCCCCAGCATTTT
CAISELDNQPQHF
>NA|TRBJ2-3|NA|TRBV20-1
TGCAATGGCGGCACAGATACGCAGTATTTT
CNGGTDTQYF
>NA|TRBJ1-1|NA|TRBV19
TGTGCCAGTAGACTGACTCCGAGGAACACTGAAGCTTTCTTT
CASRLTPRNTEAFF
>TRBD2|TRBJ2-3|NA|TRBV4-1
TGCGCCAGCAGCCAAGATACTAGCGGGAGCACAGATACGCAGTATTTT
CASSQDTSGSTDTQYF
>NA|TRBJ2-2|once|TRBV5-7
TGTGCCAGCAGCTCGTGGATGGGCGGGGCGAACACCGGGGAGCTGTTTTTT
CASSSWMGGANTGELFF
>NA|TRBJ1-5|NA|TRBV5-8
TGTGCCAGCAGCGCCACAGTTCCATCTGGCAATCAGCCCCAGCATTTT
CASSATVPSGNQPQHF
>TRBD1|TRBJ2-5|NA|TRBV10-3
TGTGCCATCAGGACAGGGGGACCCCAAGAGACCCAGTACTTC
CAIRTGGPQETQYF
>NA|TRBJ1-2|NA|TRBV16
TGTGCCAGCAGCCCACCGACAGTGTATGGCTACACCTTC
CASSPPTVYGYTF
>NA|TRBJ1-3|NA|TRBV15
TGTGCCACCAGCAGAGACTCGGGAACTGGAAACACCATATATTTT
CATSRDSGTGNTIYF
>TRBD1|TRBJ1-2|NA|TRBV30
TGTGCCTGGGTGGGACAGGGGAGTGGCTACACCTTC
CAWVGQGSGYTF
>NA|TRBJ1-3|once|TRBV3-1
TGTGCCAGCAGCCAAGATCTTCAGGGGTTCGGAAACACCATATATTTT
CASSQDLQGFGNTIYF
>NA|TRBJ1-1|once|TRBV12-3/TRBV12-4
TGTGCCAGCTTTGGTTCAAACACTGAAGCTTTCTTT
CASFGSNTEAFF
>TRBD2|TRBJ2-2|NA|TRBV5-4
TGTGCCAGCATCGCTAGCGGGAGCAACACCGGGGAGCTGTTTTTT
CASIASGSNTGELFF
>NA|TRBJ1-2|NA|TRBV29-1
TGCAGCGTTGACTCGGGGGGCTCCTATGGCTACACCTTC
CSVDSGGSYGYTF
>NA|TRBJ2-1|once|TRBV9
TGTGCCAGCAGCGTAGTCCCTTATGGTACTAGCCGAAGTGGGCAGTTCTTC
CASSVVPYGTSRSGQFF
>NA|TRBJ1-1|NA|TRBV7-9
TGTGCCAGCACCACGGGCGTAAACACTGAAGCTTTCTTT
CASTTGVNTEAFF
>TRBD2|TRBJ2-1|NA|TRBV29-1
TGCAGCGTTGGCACTAGCGGTTACAATGAGCAGTTCTTC
CSVGTSGYNEQFF
>NA|TRBJ2-5|NA|TRBV15
TGTGCCACCAGCAGAGGGGACCGGGACCAAGAGACCCAGTACTTC
CATSRGDRDQETQYF
>TRBD2|TRBJ2-3|NA|TRBV7-3
TGTGCCAGTGCGGGACTAGGGTCTGATACGCAGTATTTT
CASAGLGSDTQYF
>NA|TRBJ2-7|NA|TRBV12-3/TRBV12-4
TGTGCCAGCAGGCCTTCAGGGAGGAGCTACGAGCAGTACTTC
CASRPSGRSYEQYF